These 3 T cell receptor beta chains came from one sample sequenced in a study of T cells after yellow fever vaccination. TCRdb re-derived calls from the 5' RACE reads in MiXCR, one entry per CDR3 protein. The sample has 300,000 to 350,000 distinct CDR3 sequences, approximately 4% seen once. The sequencing here drew on PBMCs, taken 15 days after the yellow fever booster vaccination. The receptors here all came from a man in his late teens or twenties who received the YFV17D yellow fever vaccine.

Many counts were recorded for this clonotype. The chain joins TRBV24-1 to TRBJ1-2, with 11 bases that match TRBD1. CDR3 size: 17 residues. Per germline, CDR1 KGHDR and CDR2 SFDVKD. The junction had 5 bases not matched to a gene; V was cut back by 3 bases and J by 0 bases. The CDR3 spells CATSDGGTGGTNYGYTF. DNA for the CDR3: TGTGCCACCAGTGATGGCGGGACAGGGGGTACTAACTATGGCTACACCTTC.

This clonotype has more than one count but fewer than ten. This chain links TRBV9 with TRBJ2-1; D may be TRBD1 (5 bases). Trimming pared 3 bases from V and 0 bases from J, leaving 10 bases between. The CDR3 is made up of 15 amino acids. Germline CDR1 reads SGDLS; CDR2 reads YYNGEE. The DNA of the CDR3 is TGTGCCAGCAGCGCAAGGGGCTCCTCCTACAATGAGCAGTTCTTC. Its protein is CASSARGSSYNEQFF.

This clonotype was observed many times. The genes are TRBV7-2 and TRBJ2-5; 10 bases are a match to TRBD2. The germline V gene encodes CDR1 SGHTA and CDR2 FQGNSA. The CDR3 runs to 15 residues. Germline trimming cut 3 bases from V and 2 bases from J; bases unmatched to any gene: 3. The CDR3 protein is CASSFTSGVQETQYF. In nucleotides, the CDR3 is TGTGCCAGCAGCTTCACTAGCGGGGTTCAAGAGACCCAGTACTTC. Complete variable domain (other parts from reference TRBV7-2 and TRBJ2-5): GAGVSQSPSNKVTEKGKDVELRCDPISGHTALYWYRQSLGQGLEFLIYFQGNSAPDKSGLPSDRFSAERTGGSVSTLTIQRTQQEDSAVYLCASSFTSGVQETQYFGPGTRLLVL.